The 26 T cell receptor beta chains below come from one sample, sequenced in a study of T cells after yellow fever vaccination. TCRdb processed the 5' RACE reads anew with MiXCR; each CDR3 protein has one entry. The sample has a few hundred thousand distinct CDR3 sequences, 9.5% to 13% seen once. The sequences come from PBMCs, collected on the day of the first yellow fever vaccination. The receptors originated from a man in his late teens or twenties who received the YFV17D yellow fever vaccine.

The table lists this clonotype with a few counts. J is TRBJ2-3 and V is TRBV5-1; the match to TRBD2 covers 9 bases. The CDR3 has 17 amino acids. Trimming took 0 bases from V and 5 from J; bases not matched to a gene: 10. Germline CDR1 reads SGHRS; CDR2 reads YFSETQ. The CDR3 nucleotides are TGCGCCAGCAGCTTGGCTTCTAGCGGGGCGACTTTAGATACGCAGTATTTT. Translating gives CASSLASSGATLDTQYF.

This rearrangement joins TRBV12-3 or TRBV12-4 to TRBJ2-1; D ambiguous. The CDR3 runs to 11 residues. V lost 8 bases to trimming and J lost 6 bases, with 8 bases between them. CDR3 in DNA: TGTGCCAGCCGAGGTCCCAATGAGCAGTTCTTC. This sequence encodes CASRGPNEQFF.

This clonotype was recorded many times. The CDR3 protein is CASSLETGQTYEQYF. The CDR3 DNA follows: TGTGCCAGCAGCCTAGAGACCGGACAGACCTACGAGCAGTACTTC. The gene calls are TRBV7-2 and TRBJ2-7, with D possibly matching TRBD1 (6 bases). The CDR3 length is 15 residues. V lost 5 bases, J lost 2 bases, and 16 bases lay in between. Germline CDR1 reads SGHTA; CDR2 reads FQGNSA.

This clonotype showed up just a few times. The chain couples TRBV11-2 to TRBJ2-5; 11 bases agree with TRBD2. Per germline, CDR1 SGHAT and CDR2 FQNNGV. Trimming took 0 bases from V and 5 from J; bases not matched to a gene: 5. The CDR3 is 16 amino acids. This chain's CDR3 is CASSLERASGGETQYF. In DNA, the CDR3 is TGTGCCAGCAGCTTAGAACGGGCTAGCGGGGGGGAGACCCAGTACTTC.

This clonotype occurred a few times. This chain uses TRBV7-2 with TRBJ1-6, with unresolved D. Germline CDR1 is SGHTA and CDR2 is FQGNSA. The V end was cut by 2 bases, the J end by 6 bases, with 14 bases between. This CDR3 region has 16 residues. In DNA, the CDR3 is TGTGCCAGCAGCTTATTGGGGAGTTCGAGTAATTCACCCCTCCACTTT. Protein sequence: CASSLLGSSSNSPLHF.

CDR3 nucleotide sequence: TGTGCCAGCAGACCGCTAGAGGCCGGGGAGCTGTTTTTT. Protein product: CASRPLEAGELFF. This sequence joins TRBV11-2 and TRBJ2-2; D not resolved. Germline CDR1 reads SGHAT; CDR2 reads FQNNGV. The CDR3 spans 13 residues. V lost 6 bases and J 6 bases, leaving 11 bases between the germline ends. Supplemented by reference TRBV11-2 and TRBJ2-2, the full variable domain reads EAGVAQSPRYKIIEKRQSVAFWCNPISGHATLYWYQQILGQGPKLLIQFQNNGVVDDSQLPKDRFSAERLKGVDSTLKIQPAKLEDSAVYLCASRPLEAGELFFGEGSRLTVL.

This chain joins TRBV6-1 and TRBJ1-2, with TRBD1 identical over 7 bases. After removal of 7 bases from V and 0 bases from J, the junction contained 5 bases not matched to a gene. Germline lookup yields CDR1 MNHNS and CDR2 SASEGT. This CDR3 comprises 14 residues. CDR3: CASKTGIANYGYTF. The CDR3 DNA sequence: TGTGCCAGCAAGACAGGGATTGCTAACTATGGCTACACCTTC.

The genes are TRBV24-1 and TRBJ2-3; D possibly matches TRBD1 or TRBD2 (5 bases each). This CDR3 is 16 amino acids long. The ends were cut back, 4 bases at V and 4 bases at J, with 17 bases in the middle. CDR1 is KGHDR and CDR2 is SFDVKD in the germline V gene. CDR3 region: CATSEGRGSEADTQYF. DNA for the CDR3: TGTGCCACCAGTGAGGGCCGGGGCTCTGAAGCAGATACGCAGTATTTT.

This clonotype occurred a few times. The V and J genes are TRBV5-5 and TRBJ1-1; a weak D match, TRBD1 (5 bases). Trimming took 2 bases from V and 1 from J, leaving 12 bases between them. Germline assignment: CDR1 SGHKS and CDR2 YYEKEE (reference sequence). The CDR3 runs to 15 residues. The chain's CDR3 is CASSLPTGSNTEAFF. CDR3 sequence (DNA): TGTGCCAGCAGCTTACCCACAGGCTCGAACACTGAAGCTTTCTTT.

The J gene is TRBJ2-7, the V gene TRBV21-1; the table's D gene call, TRBD2, was not cross checked with the DNA. TRBV21-1 is a documented pseudogene. This CDR3 has 16 amino acids. The CDR3, as DNA: TGTGCCAGCAGCAAAGGGGAGACGAATTCCAGGCACGAGCAGTACGTC. It specifies CASSKGETNSRHEQYV.

The chain has TRBV5-4 and TRBJ2-2; unclear D gene. Per germline, CDR1 SGHNT and CDR2 YYREEE (reference sequence). CDR3 length: 14 residues. V lost 4 bases, J lost 4 bases, and 11 bases lay in between. CDR3 residues: CASSPMTGTGELFF. As DNA, the CDR3 is TGTGCCAGCAGCCCCATGACGGGCACCGGGGAGCTGTTTTTT. The full variable domain, in which reference TRBV5-4 and TRBJ2-2 provide the parts outside the CDR3, is ETGVTQSPTHLIKTRGQQVTLRCSSQSGHNTVSWYQQALGQGPQFIFQYYREEENGRGNFPPRFSGLQFPNYSSELNVNALELDDSALYLCASSPMTGTGELFFGEGSRLTVL.

The rearrangement links TRBV6-1 to TRBJ2-1, with D perhaps TRBD1 (5 bases). Trimming removed 1 base at V and 3 bases at J, with 10 bases between. Germline CDR1 MNHNS, CDR2 SASEGT. The CDR3 is 15 residues long. CDR3 nucleotides: TGTGCCAGCAGTGAAGGCAGGGCGTTCTACAATGAGCAGTTCTTC. Protein product: CASSEGRAFYNEQFF.

This clonotype occurred once. The junction does not match germline at one end; this may be a read error. This chain links TRBV12-3 or TRBV12-4 with TRBJ2-7, with a weak D call TRBD1 (6 bases). The CDR3 is 14 residues long. The CDR3 region has the DNA TGTGTCAGCAGTTTAGTTGGGACATACTACGAGCAGTACTTC. Residues: CVSSLVGTYYEQYF.

This clonotype was counted a few times. The chain uses TRBV28 and TRBJ1-5; 7 nucleotides line up with TRBD1. The CDR3 length is 14 residues. V dropped 6 bases and J dropped 5; count of bases not matched to a gene: 7. Germline V gene data show CDR1 as MDHEN and CDR2 as SYDVKM. The CDR3 sequence is CASRTTQGDQPQHF. CDR3 nucleotide sequence: TGTGCCAGCAGAACGACCCAGGGGGATCAGCCCCAGCATTTT.

A few counts support this clonotype. The V and J genes are TRBV28 and TRBJ1-1; 8 bases are a match to TRBD1. After removal of 5 bases from V and 1 base from J, the junction contained 6 bases not matched to a gene. CDR1 and CDR2 (germline): MDHEN, SYDVKM. This CDR3 contains 15 residues. CDR3 protein: CASSPADRANTEAFF. CDR3 in DNA: TGTGCCAGCAGTCCTGCGGACAGGGCGAACACTGAAGCTTTCTTT. Looking up the rest from reference TRBV28 and TRBJ1-1 gives the full variable domain: DVKVTQSSRYLVKRTGEKVFLECVQDMDHENMFWYRQDPGLGLRLIYFSYDVKMKEKGDIPEGYSVSREKKERFSLILESASTNQTSMYLCASSPADRANTEAFFGQGTRLTVV.

This clonotype was seen many times. The CDR3 coding sequence is TGCGCCAGCAGCCCCGAGGGGGAGACCCAGTACTTC. Its protein product is CASSPEGETQYF. This chain links TRBV5-1 with TRBJ2-5, with D possibly called TRBD1 or TRBD2 (5 bases each). Per the germline V gene, CDR1 is SGHRS and CDR2 is YFSETQ. V was clipped by 4 bases and J by 5 bases, with 9 bases between them. There are 12 residues in the CDR3.

This clonotype was recorded at least ten times. The CDR3 coding sequence is TGCGCCAGCAGCGGCCGAACTAGCGGCTCCTACAATGAGCAGTTCTTC. It translates to CASSGRTSGSYNEQFF. The chain carries TRBV5-1 and TRBJ2-1; 8 bases fit TRBD2. CDR1 is SGHRS and CDR2 is YFSETQ in the germline V gene. V gave up 4 bases and J gave up 0 bases; unmatched junction bases: 6. This CDR3 is 16 amino acids long.

This clonotype came up a few times. V is TRBV18 and J is TRBJ2-1; TRBD2 agrees at 7 bases. V was pared by 3 bases and J by 8 bases, with 13 bases of the junction left unmatched. CDR1 is KGHSH and CDR2 is LQKENI in the germline V gene. The length of the CDR3 is 16 residues. CDR3 sequence (DNA): TGTGCCAGCTCACCTGGCCGGAGCGGGGTTTGGTATGAGCAGTTCTTC. Its protein product is CASSPGRSGVWYEQFF.

Only a few counts were recorded for this clonotype. The V call is TRBV18, the J call TRBJ2-1; TRBD1 agrees at 10 bases. With V trimmed by 2 bases and J by 6 bases, 4 bases remained unmatched. The CDR3 has 15 amino acids. Germline CDR1 KGHSH, CDR2 LQKENI. The chain's CDR3 is CASSPKTGGLNEQFF. DNA of the CDR3: TGTGCCAGCTCACCAAAGACAGGGGGCCTCAATGAGCAGTTCTTC.

A few counts support this clonotype. V is TRBV4-1 and J is TRBJ1-2, with D tentatively TRBD1 (6 bases). Germline V gene lookup returns CDR1 MGHRA and CDR2 YSYEKL. This CDR3 spans 14 amino acids. Trimming cost V 1 base and J 7 bases, with 13 bases left between them. The CDR3 nucleotides read TGCGCCAGCAGCCAAGGCCACGGGGGCCGTGGCTACACCTTC. Translated: CASSQGHGGRGYTF.

A few counts support this clonotype. V usage is TRBV20-1 and J usage is TRBJ1-2, with 10 bases fitting TRBD1. The CDR3 loop spans 13 amino acids. Germline lookup yields CDR1 DFQATT and CDR2 SNEGSKA (reference sequence). The V gene end was trimmed by 6 bases and the J gene end by 5 bases; junction bases not matched to a gene: 6. In DNA, the CDR3 is TGCAGTGCAGAGACAGGGGGCTGGTATGGCTACACCTTC. Translation: CSAETGGWYGYTF.

This clonotype was seen many times. In nucleotides, the CDR3 is TGCGCCAGCAGCCTTGACGGGAATCAGCCCCAGCATTTT. Protein product: CASSLDGNQPQHF. V usage is TRBV5-1 and J usage is TRBJ1-5; D unclear. V was trimmed by 4 bases and J by 4 bases, leaving 9 bases between them. The CDR3 totals 13 residues. The germline V gene has CDR1 SGHRS and CDR2 YFSETQ.

This clonotype was seen ten or more times. The V call is TRBV5-1, the J call TRBJ2-2; TRBD1 is a possible D gene (6 bases). This CDR3 is 14 amino acids long. Trimming stripped 4 bases from V and 4 bases from J, with 11 bases between. Germline CDR1 is SGHRS and CDR2 is YFSETQ. The DNA of the CDR3 is TGCGCCAGCAGCCCCGGACAGTCCACCGGGGAGCTGTTTTTT. As protein: CASSPGQSTGELFF.

This sequence joins TRBV2 and TRBJ2-7, with 12 positions matching TRBD2. Looked up from germline, CDR1 is SNHLY and CDR2 is FYNNEI. J gave up 3 bases and V 7 bases, and 7 bases lay outside the gene matches. CDR3 length equals 15 residues. The CDR3 is CASKLAGGPFYEQYV. As DNA, the CDR3 is TGTGCCAGCAAACTAGCGGGGGGTCCCTTCTACGAGCAGTACGTC.

A few counts support this clonotype. The V call is TRBV3-1, the J call TRBJ1-2, with D uncertain. Trimming shortened V by 0 bases and J by 4 bases, and 12 bases separated the two germline ends. CDR3 size: 15 residues. Per the germline V gene, CDR1 is LGHDT and CDR2 is YNNKEL (reference sequence). The DNA for the CDR3 is TGTGCCAGCAGCCAAGAGACCAATCCGGCCTATGGCTACACCTTC. As protein: CASSQETNPAYGYTF.

This chain connects TRBV7-3 to TRBJ2-3; possible D gene TRBD2, 5 bases. V was shortened by 1 base and J by 4 bases, with 12 bases between the two germline ends. The length of the CDR3 is 15 residues. CDR1 is SGHTA and CDR2 is FQGTGA in the germline V gene. Written as DNA, the CDR3 is TGTGCCAGCAGCTTAAGCGGGTACGATTCAGATACGCAGTATTTT. It specifies CASSLSGYDSDTQYF.